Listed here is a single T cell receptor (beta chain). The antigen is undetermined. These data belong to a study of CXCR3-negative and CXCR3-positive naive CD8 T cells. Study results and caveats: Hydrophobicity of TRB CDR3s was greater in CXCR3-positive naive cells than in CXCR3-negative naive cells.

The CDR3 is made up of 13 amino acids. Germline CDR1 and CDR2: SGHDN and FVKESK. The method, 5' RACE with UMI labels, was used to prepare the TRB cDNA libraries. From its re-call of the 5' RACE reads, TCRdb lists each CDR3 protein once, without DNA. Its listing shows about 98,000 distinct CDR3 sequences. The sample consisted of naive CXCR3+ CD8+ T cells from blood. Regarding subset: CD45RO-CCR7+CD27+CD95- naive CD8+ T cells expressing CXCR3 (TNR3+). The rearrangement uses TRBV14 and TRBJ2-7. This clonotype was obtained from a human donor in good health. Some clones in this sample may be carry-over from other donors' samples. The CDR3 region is CASSPSTLVEQYF.